These T cell receptor beta chains were read from a single sample in a study of cytomegalovirus exposure and HLA in healthy donors. Libraries were prepared by immunoSEQ multiplex PCR; TCRdb keeps only in-frame clonotypes and omits some of them. The sample has around 140,000 clones, more than 70% seen once. The source material was PBMCs. The receptor source for this set is a woman aged 55-70 years in good health and CMV-seronegative. The CDR3 runs from the conserved cysteine through the conserved F or W. D genes are given only for firm matches. Clone size is shown for a subset of rows, as once, few, many or a class of expanded clone.

D gene | J gene | clone size | V gene | CDR3 protein | CDR3 DNA
- | TRBJ1-2 | - | TRBV18 | CASSPRDYGYTF | TGTGCCAGCTCACCTCGGGACTATGGCTACACCTTC
TRBD1 | TRBJ1-3 | - | TRBV2 | CASIRDRGSGNTIYF | TGTGCCAGCATCCGGGACAGGGGTTCTGGAAACACCATATATTTT
- | TRBJ1-2 | - | TRBV28 | CATLDNFYGYTF | TGTGCCACCTTGGACAATTTCTATGGCTACACCTTC
TRBD2 | TRBJ2-1 | - | TRBV10-1 | CASSGDTSGRSLYNEQFF | TGCGCCAGCAGTGGCGACACTAGCGGGAGATCCCTCTACAATGAGCAGTTCTTC
TRBD2 | TRBJ2-3 | - | TRBV5-1 | CASSNSLAGDDTDTQYF | TGCGCCAGCAGCAACTCACTAGCGGGAGATGATACAGATACGCAGTATTTT
- | TRBJ1-1 | few | TRBV10-3 | CAISALEMNTEAFF | TGTGCCATCAGTGCGCTAGAAATGAACACTGAAGCTTTCTTT
TRBD1 | TRBJ1-2 | - | TRBV30 | CAWATEDRARGYTF | TGTGCCTGGGCCACCGAGGACAGGGCGCGTGGCTACACCTTC
- | TRBJ1-2 | once | TRBV10-2 | CASSPDRRDGYTF | TGCGCCAGCAGTCCGGACAGAAGAGATGGCTACACCTTC
TRBD2 | TRBJ2-1 | - | TRBV12-5 | CASGLVQTSGGSSYNEQFF | TGTGCTAGTGGTTTGGTACAGACTAGCGGGGGGAGCTCCTACAATGAGCAGTTCTTC
TRBD2 | TRBJ2-2 | - | TRBV19 | CASSKGLAGGANTGELFF | TGTGCCAGTAGTAAAGGACTAGCGGGAGGCGCGAACACCGGGGAGCTGTTTTTT
TRBD1 | TRBJ2-2 | - | TRBV5-4 | CASSLPGQGNTGELFF | TGTGCCAGCAGCTTACCGGGACAGGGCAACACCGGGGAGCTGTTTTTT
- | TRBJ1-1 | - | TRBV4-1 | CASSQPLRRGNTEAFF | TGCGCCAGCAGCCAACCTCTTCGACGGGGGAACACTGAAGCTTTCTTT
- | TRBJ2-7 | - | TRBV28 | CASSFGGQFSYEQYF | TGTGCCAGCAGTTTCGGGGGACAGTTCTCCTACGAGCAGTACTTC
- | TRBJ1-3 | - | TRBV2 | CASASGILSGNTIYF | TGTGCCAGCGCCTCAGGAATTCTATCTGGAAACACCATATATTTT
- | TRBJ1-2 | - | TRBV7-3 | CASSPNRDTYGYTF | TGTGCCAGCAGCCCAAACCGGGACACCTATGGCTACACCTTC
- | TRBJ1-2 | - | TRBV19 | CASSPYAGPPDYGYTF | TGTGCCAGTAGTCCCTACGCGGGACCCCCGGACTATGGCTACACCTTC
TRBD1 | TRBJ1-5 | few | TRBV19 | CASRVRGQRNQPQHF | TGTGCCAGTAGGGTCAGGGGGCAACGCAATCAGCCCCAGCATTTT
TRBD1 | TRBJ1-2 | - | TRBV7-3 | CASSFTGGDGYTF | TGTGCCAGCAGCTTCACAGGGGGTGATGGCTACACCTTC
TRBD1 | TRBJ2-1 | - | TRBV11-3 | CASSLDGQGYEQFF | TGTGCCAGCAGCTTAGATGGACAGGGTTATGAGCAGTTCTTC
- | TRBJ2-1 | - | TRBV15 | CATSRGGQTGYNEQFF | TGTGCCACCAGCAGGGGGGGACAGACAGGGTACAATGAGCAGTTCTTC
TRBD1 | TRBJ2-7 | - | TRBV5-1 | CASSPSTGTAYEQYF | TGCGCCAGCAGCCCGTCGACTGGGACAGCCTACGAGCAGTACTTC
TRBD1 | TRBJ2-7 | - | TRBV28 | CASSLPLGQGATYEQYF | TGTGCCAGCAGTTTACCGTTGGGACAGGGGGCTACCTACGAGCAGTACTTC
TRBD2 | TRBJ2-3 | - | TRBV18 | CASSPTSSTDTQYF | TGTGCCAGCTCACCGACTAGCAGCACAGATACGCAGTATTTT
- | TRBJ2-3 | - | TRBV5-4 | CASSLDYTDTQYF | TGTGCCAGCAGCTTGGACTACACAGATACGCAGTATTTT
TRBD1 | TRBJ2-6 | - | TRBV28 | CASSSTGAGANVLTF | TGTGCCAGCAGCTCCACAGGGGCTGGGGCCAACGTCCTGACTTTC
- | TRBJ2-5 | - | TRBV5-1 | CASRDRTNQETQYF | TGCGCCAGCAGGGACCGGACTAACCAAGAGACCCAGTACTTC
TRBD2 | TRBJ2-2 | - | TRBV7-9 | CASSPGTTNTGELFF | TGTGCCAGCAGCCCCGGGACTACTAACACCGGGGAGCTGTTTTTT